These T cell receptor beta chains were read from a single sample in a study of T cells in Graves' hyperthyroidism and ophthalmopathy. TCRdb called the multiplex PCR reads again in MiXCR, with one record for every CDR3 protein. Found here are around 340,000 distinct CDR3 sequences, 17% of them singletons; the top ten hold roughly 35%. The source material was blood. The receptors here all came from a young woman with Graves' hyperthyroidism that later progressed to Graves' ophthalmopathy. Both conserved end residues are part of each CDR3. A D gene is named only where the DNA matches it firmly. A clone size is listed for some rows: how often the clone was seen (once, few, many), or a class if it is expanded.

d_gene | abundance | j_gene | v_gene | CDR3nt | CDR3aa
NA | many | TRBJ1-5 | TRBV20-1 | TGCAGTGCTAGCAGGGGCCCCGGTCAGCCCCAGCATTTT | CSASRGPGQPQHF
NA | many | TRBJ1-2 | TRBV20-1 | TGCAGTGCTCCCAACCTAGTCCGTGGGAGCGGCTATGGCTACACCTTC | CSAPNLVRGSGYGYTF
TRBD2 | NA | TRBJ2-5 | TRBV9 | TGTGCCAGCAGCCCCCGGGGACTAGCTTATCAAGAGACCCAGTACTTC | CASSPRGLAYQETQYF
TRBD1 | many | TRBJ1-2 | TRBV20-1 | TGCAGTGCCACCACGACAGGGATCAGTGGCTACACCTTC | CSATTTGISGYTF
NA | few | TRBJ2-2 | TRBV2 | TGTGCCAGCAGTCCCGAAAATCCGGGGGAGCTGTTTTTT | CASSPENPGELFF
NA | many | TRBJ2-7 | TRBV6-1 | TGTGCCAGCAGTGAAGCCGGACAGAAATACGAGCAGTACTTC | CASSEAGQKYEQYF
NA | few | TRBJ2-3 | TRBV15 | TGTGCCACCAGCAGATTGAGGACTAGCACAGATACGCAGTATTTT | CATSRLRTSTDTQYF
TRBD2 | many | TRBJ2-7 | TRBV27 | TGTGCCAGCAGCAAAGCGGGAGTCTACGAGCAGTACTTC | CASSKAGVYEQYF
NA | NA | TRBJ2-7 | TRBV7-9 | TGTGCCAGCAGCTTAAGCACAGAAGGCCTATACGAGCGGTACTTC | CASSLSTEGLYERYF
NA | many | TRBJ1-5 | TRBV11-3 | TGTGCCAGCAGCAAAGAGGACAGAAAGAATCAGCCCCAGCATTTT | CASSKEDRKNQPQHF
NA | many | TRBJ1-1 | TRBV19 | TGTGCCAGTAGCCTCAGGATCCCTGGGATCACTGAAGCTTTCTTT | CASSLRIPGITEAFF
TRBD1 | few | TRBJ1-2 | TRBV20-1 | TGCAGCCACCGGGACAGTAACTATGGCTACACCTTC | CSHRDSNYGYTF
NA | NA | TRBJ1-1 | TRBV27 | TGTGCCAGCAGACTGGTCGACCTAGGCACTGAAGCTTTCTTT | CASRLVDLGTEAFF
NA | many | TRBJ2-5 | TRBV6-5 | TGTGCCAGCAGTTACAACGGGAGAGACCAAGAGACCCAGTACTTC | CASSYNGRDQETQYF
NA | many | TRBJ1-1 | TRBV4-1 | TGCGCCAGCAGCCAACTAGAGAGAACGAACACTGAAGCTTTCTTT | CASSQLERTNTEAFF
NA | few | TRBJ2-7 | TRBV18 | TGTGCCAGCTCAAAGGGGGAGGGCCCCTACGAGCAGTACTTC | CASSKGEGPYEQYF
NA | many | TRBJ1-2 | TRBV28 | TGTGCCAGCAGGTTCACCGGGGCAGGGGAACATGGCTACACCTTC | CASRFTGAGEHGYTF
TRBD2 | many | TRBJ2-3 | TRBV10-2 | TGCGCCAGCACCGCTAGCGGGGGTAGCACAGATACGCAGTATTTT | CASTASGGSTDTQYF
NA | many | TRBJ1-6 | TRBV5-1 | TGCGCCAGCAGCTTGGGAGTTATGGATAATTCACCCCTCCACTTT | CASSLGVMDNSPLHF
NA | few | TRBJ2-1 | TRBV6-1 | TGTGCCAGCAGTTATGCCAATGAGCAGTTCTTC | CASSYANEQFF
NA | few | TRBJ2-1 | TRBV28 | TGTGCCAGCAGTTTTACAAGAGACTCCTACAATGAGCAGTTCTTC | CASSFTRDSYNEQFF
TRBD1 | NA | TRBJ2-1 | TRBV2 | TGTGCCAGCAAAGGACAGGGAGCCAATGAGCAGTTCTTC | CASKGQGANEQFF
NA | many | TRBJ2-1 | TRBV2 | TGTGCCACTCTCGAGGGGCGCGGGGCTGAGCAGTTCTTC | CATLEGRGAEQFF
NA | many | TRBJ1-4 | TRBV10-2 | TGCGCCAGCAGTGAGTCGTGGGAGAGTAATGAAAAACTGTTTTTT | CASSESWESNEKLFF
NA | NA | TRBJ2-3 | TRBV7-3 | TGTGCCAGCAGCTTAGGGGTGGACTCAGATACGCAGTATTTT | CASSLGVDSDTQYF
NA | many | TRBJ2-1 | TRBV3-1 | TGTGCCAGCAGCCAAGTCAACTCGCTCGCCTACAATGAGCAGTTCTTC | CASSQVNSLAYNEQFF
NA | NA | TRBJ1-1 | TRBV11-2 | TGTGCCAGCAGCGACGGGGGGAACACTGAAGCTTTCTTT | CASSDGGNTEAFF
NA | few | TRBJ2-1 | TRBV7-9 | TGTGCCAGCAGCTTATTCAGGGTACGTGTCTACAATGAGCAGTTCTTC | CASSLFRVRVYNEQFF
NA | NA | TRBJ2-7 | TRBV5-1 | TGCGCCAGCAGCCTTATGTTGGAGGGGATAGACGAGCAGTACTTC | CASSLMLEGIDEQYF
NA | few | TRBJ2-7 | TRBV11-1 | TGTGCCAGCAGCTTTGCCAGCCAAATCTCCTACGAGCAGTACTTC | CASSFASQISYEQYF
NA | many | TRBJ1-5 | TRBV12-3/TRBV12-4 | TGTGCCAGCAATCGACGACCCGATCAGCCCCAGCATTTT | CASNRRPDQPQHF
NA | NA | TRBJ2-1 | TRBV19 | TGTGCCAGTAGTATAGCGGGGAGGGGGTACAATGAGCAGTTCTTC | CASSIAGRGYNEQFF
TRBD1 | many | TRBJ2-7 | TRBV20-1 | TGCAGTGCTAGAGGGACAGGGGGGACCTACGAGCAGTACTTC | CSARGTGGTYEQYF
TRBD2 | NA | TRBJ2-7 | TRBV2 | TGTGCCAGCACCGAGCGGGGGATCAGCTCCTACGAGCAGTACTTC | CASTERGISSYEQYF
NA | NA | TRBJ2-3 | TRBV13 | TGTGCCAGCAGCTTGTACGGGGAAGTCACAGATACGCAGTATTTT | CASSLYGEVTDTQYF
TRBD1 | NA | TRBJ1-2 | TRBV19 | TGTGCCAGTAGTATCCGACAGGGGCAGCTTAACTATGGCTACACCTTC | CASSIRQGQLNYGYTF
NA | many | TRBJ2-1 | TRBV11-2 | TGTGCCAGCAGCTTAGGCGGGCCAGTCGATGAGCAGTTCTTC | CASSLGGPVDEQFF
NA | NA | TRBJ2-1 | TRBV7-2 | TGTGCCAGCAGCTGGGGGTCGGCCAATGAGCAGTTCTTC | CASSWGSANEQFF
TRBD2 | NA | TRBJ2-5 | TRBV20-1 | TGCAGTGCTAGTTTACTAGCGGGAGCCTGGGAGACCCAGTACTTC | CSASLLAGAWETQYF
TRBD1 | few | TRBJ2-6 | TRBV11-2 | TGTGCCACCATACGTACAGGGGCTGGGGCCAACGTCCTGACTTTC | CATIRTGAGANVLTF
NA | NA | TRBJ2-5 | TRBV9 | TGTGCCAGCAGCGTAAGCTTTGGCGACCAAGAGACCCAGTACTTC | CASSVSFGDQETQYF
TRBD2 | few | TRBJ2-3 | TRBV6-1 | TGTGCCAGCAGTGAGCGTAGCGGGGCTTACACAGATACGCAGTATTTT | CASSERSGAYTDTQYF
TRBD2 | many | TRBJ2-3 | TRBV6-2/TRBV6-3 | TGTGCCAGCAGTTACCCTTCGACTAGCGGGAGTGCAGATACGCAGTATTTT | CASSYPSTSGSADTQYF
NA | NA | TRBJ2-1 | TRBV10-1 | TGCGCCAGCAGTGAGTCGGGACTTAATGAGCAGTTCTTC | CASSESGLNEQFF
NA | NA | TRBJ1-5 | TRBV19 | TGTGCCAGTAGTTTCTTAATTCGGACAAATCGGAGGGGAGATCAGCCCCAGCATTTT | CASSFLIRTNRRGDQPQHF
NA | NA | TRBJ2-7 | TRBV7-8 | TGTGCCAGCAGTACTACCTCGGACAGATTTGCCTACGAGCAGTACTTC | CASSTTSDRFAYEQYF